The rows below give T cell receptor beta chains drawn from one sample of a study of cytomegalovirus exposure and HLA in healthy donors. Measured with immunoSEQ multiplex PCR; TCRdb has only the in-frame clones, and not every one. This table has about 130,000 clones, about 81% appearing once. What was sequenced was PBMCs. These receptors were taken from a woman between 40 and 55 years old in good health and CMV-seropositive. CDR3s include the opening cysteine and the closing phenylalanine or tryptophan. The order of the fields is CDR3 DNA, CDR3 protein, J gene, D gene, V gene, clone size. The D gene is left open where the match is weak. Some rows mark clone size as missing; the rest say once, few, many or name a class of expanded clone.

DNA: TGTGCCAGCTCACCACTTCCCCGGAACACTGAAGCTTTCTTT; CDR3: CASSPLPRNTEAFF; J: TRBJ1-1; D: .; V: TRBV18; size: .
DNA: TGTGCCAGCAGCTTGATGACGGGTGGCTATGGCTACACCTTC; CDR3: CASSLMTGGYGYTF; J: TRBJ1-2; D: .; V: TRBV5-4; size: .
DNA: TGCAGCGTGCGGACAGGGCTGAATGAAAAACTGTTTTTT; CDR3: CSVRTGLNEKLFF; J: TRBJ1-4; D: TRBD1; V: TRBV29-1; size: large
DNA: TGTGCCAGCATGGCACAGGGGTCACGCCAGCCCCAGCATTTT; CDR3: CASMAQGSRQPQHF; J: TRBJ1-5; D: TRBD1; V: TRBV28; size: .
DNA: TGTGCCAGCCGAGAAGGGGGCAGGAATAATGAAAAACTGTTTTTT; CDR3: CASREGGRNNEKLFF; J: TRBJ1-4; D: TRBD1; V: TRBV28; size: .
DNA: TGTGCCAGCAGTTCAAACAGGGCGGGTAGGAGCAATCAGCCCCAGCATTTT; CDR3: CASSSNRAGRSNQPQHF; J: TRBJ1-5; D: .; V: TRBV28; size: .
DNA: TGTGCCAGCAGCCAACCAAAGGGAGGGCCCCCAGAGACCCAGTACTTC; CDR3: CASSQPKGGPPETQYF; J: TRBJ2-5; D: TRBD2; V: TRBV4-2; size: .
DNA: TGTGCCAGCAGCGGCGGGTTCGGCACAGATACGCAGTATTTT; CDR3: CASSGGFGTDTQYF; J: TRBJ2-3; D: .; V: TRBV9; size: .
DNA: TGTGCCAGCATCCAGGGGGCTCCCTACGAGCAGTACTTC; CDR3: CASIQGAPYEQYF; J: TRBJ2-7; D: TRBD1; V: TRBV2; size: .
DNA: TGCGCCAGCAGCTCCCGACAGGGATCCTATGGCTACACCTTC; CDR3: CASSSRQGSYGYTF; J: TRBJ1-2; D: TRBD1; V: TRBV5-1; size: .
DNA: TGTGCCAGCAGTGGAACAGCTGTTGAAGCTTTCTTT; CDR3: CASSGTAVEAFF; J: TRBJ1-1; D: .; V: TRBV2; size: few
DNA: TGTGCCAGCAGGAACAGGGGAGCTGGAAACACCATATATTTT; CDR3: CASRNRGAGNTIYF; J: TRBJ1-3; D: TRBD1; V: TRBV5-4; size: .
DNA: TGTGCCAGCAGTCCCACGACGGGGGTATCCTACGAGCAGTACTTC; CDR3: CASSPTTGVSYEQYF; J: TRBJ2-7; D: .; V: TRBV6-5; size: .
DNA: TGTGCCAGCAGCCTAACAGGCTACGAGCAGTACTTC; CDR3: CASSLTGYEQYF; J: TRBJ2-7; D: .; V: TRBV5-4; size: few
DNA: TGTGCCAGCAGCCACCCCCGGGACTTATACAATGAGCAGTTCTTC; CDR3: CASSHPRDLYNEQFF; J: TRBJ2-1; D: .; V: TRBV14; size: .
DNA: TGTGCCAGCAGCCATGACACCGGGGAGCTGTTTTTT; CDR3: CASSHDTGELFF; J: TRBJ2-2; D: .; V: TRBV7-9; size: .
DNA: TGTGCCAGCAGCCCTCCGGGACAGATCTACGAGCAGTACTTC; CDR3: CASSPPGQIYEQYF; J: TRBJ2-7; D: TRBD1; V: TRBV7-6; size: .
DNA: TGTGCCAGTAGTACCCGGGACAGGGGCTACGACACTGAAGCTTTCTTT; CDR3: CASSTRDRGYDTEAFF; J: TRBJ1-1; D: TRBD1; V: TRBV19; size: .
DNA: TGTGCCAGCAGTTTTTTAGGGGTCGGGACTCGATCTGGGAATGAGCAGTTCTTC; CDR3: CASSFLGVGTRSGNEQFF; J: TRBJ2-1; D: .; V: TRBV27; size: once
DNA: TGTGCCAGCAGCGAACGGAGGAGATGGATGGGTGGCTACACCTTC; CDR3: CASSERRRWMGGYTF; J: TRBJ1-2; D: .; V: TRBV6-1; size: .
DNA: TGTGCCAGCAGCAGGGACAGGGGGCTCGTTTCACCCCTCCACTTT; CDR3: CASSRDRGLVSPLHF; J: TRBJ1-6; D: TRBD1; V: TRBV9; size: .
DNA: TGTGCCAGTAGTTGGTCGGGAATGGGCACTGAAGCTTTCTTT; CDR3: CASSWSGMGTEAFF; J: TRBJ1-1; D: .; V: TRBV19; size: few
DNA: TGTGCCAGCAGCGAACCCAAAGAGGCTTCACTGATCACAGATACGCAGTATTTT; CDR3: CASSEPKEASLITDTQYF; J: TRBJ2-3; D: .; V: TRBV7-8; size: .
DNA: TGCGCCAGCAGCTTGGCCGGGGTGAGGGCTGGGGCCAACGTCCTGACTTTC; CDR3: CASSLAGVRAGANVLTF; J: TRBJ2-6; D: .; V: TRBV5-1; size: .
DNA: TGCGCCAGCAGCTCCGGGCTGGGACAAAGAGGGGGTAATGAAAAACTGTTTTTT; CDR3: CASSSGLGQRGGNEKLFF; J: TRBJ1-4; D: .; V: TRBV5-1; size: few
DNA: TGTGCCAGCAGCTTAGGGACAGGGGGGAACACTGAAGCTTTCTTT; CDR3: CASSLGTGGNTEAFF; J: TRBJ1-1; D: TRBD1; V: TRBV7-2; size: .
DNA: TGTGCCAGCAGCCCCGAAGGCAGGGGGGATCAGCCCCAGCATTTT; CDR3: CASSPEGRGDQPQHF; J: TRBJ1-5; D: TRBD1; V: TRBV16; size: .
DNA: TGTGCCAGCTCCCGACTAGCGAAAAACACCGGGGAGCTGTTTTTT; CDR3: CASSRLAKNTGELFF; J: TRBJ2-2; D: TRBD2; V: TRBV9; size: .
DNA: TGTGCCAGCAGCTTAGACGCTAGCGGCTACGAGCAGTACTTC; CDR3: CASSLDASGYEQYF; J: TRBJ2-7; D: TRBD2; V: TRBV11-2; size: .
DNA: TGTGCCAGCAGGCCACAAACAGGGAACTATGGCTACACCTTC; CDR3: CASRPQTGNYGYTF; J: TRBJ1-2; D: .; V: TRBV2; size: .
DNA: TGTGCCAGCAGTGAACAACAAGGACGCCGACAGGGGTTT; CDR3: CASSEQQGRRQGF; J: TRBJ1-1; D: TRBD1; V: TRBV25-1; size: .
DNA: TGTGCCAGCAGGTTTGAAGCCGGGACAGGGTACTCCTACGAGCAGTACTTC; CDR3: CASRFEAGTGYSYEQYF; J: TRBJ2-7; D: TRBD1; V: TRBV28; size: .
DNA: TGTGCCAGCAGCCAAGAAGGGGGCAGGACTGGAAACACCATATATTTT; CDR3: CASSQEGGRTGNTIYF; J: TRBJ1-3; D: TRBD1; V: TRBV4-2; size: .
DNA: TGTGCCAGCAGGGGGGACAGGGGTTGGGCCGGGGAGCTGTTTTTT; CDR3: CASRGDRGWAGELFF; J: TRBJ2-2; D: TRBD1; V: TRBV2; size: .
DNA: TGTGCCAGCAGCAGGGGCAACTATGGCTACACCTTC; CDR3: CASSRGNYGYTF; J: TRBJ1-2; D: .; V: TRBV6-4; size: .
DNA: TGTGCCAGCAGCCCCACCGGCGGGGGAGTGGGGGAGCAGTACTTC; CDR3: CASSPTGGGVGEQYF; J: TRBJ2-7; D: TRBD2; V: TRBV11-2; size: .
DNA: TGTGCCAGCTCACCACGGGACAGGAACACTGAAGCTTTCTTT; CDR3: CASSPRDRNTEAFF; J: TRBJ1-1; D: TRBD1; V: TRBV18; size: .
DNA: TGTGCCAGCAGCGTAGGGACAGGGGTTGACACCGGGGAGCTGTTTTTT; CDR3: CASSVGTGVDTGELFF; J: TRBJ2-2; D: TRBD1; V: TRBV9; size: .
DNA: TGTGCCAGCAGTTCTCCACCGGGACAGGTCAATCAGCCCCAGCATTTT; CDR3: CASSSPPGQVNQPQHF; J: TRBJ1-5; D: TRBD1; V: TRBV28; size: .
DNA: TGTGCCAGCAGCCTTACTAGCGGGGGCTACAATGAGCAGTTCTTC; CDR3: CASSLTSGGYNEQFF; J: TRBJ2-1; D: TRBD2; V: TRBV5-4; size: once
DNA: TGTGCCACCCTGGGCGTGAACTATGGCTACACCTTC; CDR3: CATLGVNYGYTF; J: TRBJ1-2; D: .; V: TRBV27; size: .
DNA: TGTGCCAGCAGCTTAGCCCAGGTACAAGAGACCCAGTACTTC; CDR3: CASSLAQVQETQYF; J: TRBJ2-5; D: .; V: TRBV11-2; size: .
DNA: TGTGCCAGCTCACCGACAGCCGAGAATGAGCAGTTCTTC; CDR3: CASSPTAENEQFF; J: TRBJ2-1; D: .; V: TRBV18; size: few
DNA: TGCGCCAGCAGCCAGTCGGGCCAGCGGGAGTTTGGTGAGCAGTTCTTC; CDR3: CASSQSGQREFGEQFF; J: TRBJ2-1; D: TRBD2; V: TRBV4-3; size: .
DNA: TGTGCCAGCAGTTCTTCCCTTGGCTACACCTTC; CDR3: CASSSSLGYTF; J: TRBJ1-2; D: .; V: TRBV5-6; size: few
DNA: TGCGCCAGCAACTCCGATGATTACACGGGAAGGAGCTACACCTTC; CDR3: CASNSDDYTGRSYTF; J: TRBJ1-2; D: .; V: TRBV5-1; size: .
DNA: TGTGCCAGCAGTCCGGGTTTCCCGGAGGAGACCCAGTACTTC; CDR3: CASSPGFPEETQYF; J: TRBJ2-5; D: .; V: TRBV6-5; size: .
DNA: TGTGCCAGCAGTCCCCCAGGATATAGCAATCAGCCCCAGCATTTT; CDR3: CASSPPGYSNQPQHF; J: TRBJ1-5; D: .; V: TRBV28; size: few
DNA: TGTGCCTGGAGGGGACAGGGGGTTTCTAATGAAAAACTGTTTTTT; CDR3: CAWRGQGVSNEKLFF; J: TRBJ1-4; D: TRBD1; V: TRBV30; size: .
DNA: TGTGCCAGCAGCGGCGGGTACACAGATACGCAGTATTTT; CDR3: CASSGGYTDTQYF; J: TRBJ2-3; D: .; V: TRBV2; size: .
DNA: TGTGCCAGTAGTACGATTAGCGGGAGGGCCCAAGAGACCCAGTACTTC; CDR3: CASSTISGRAQETQYF; J: TRBJ2-5; D: TRBD2; V: TRBV19; size: once
DNA: TGTGCCAGCAGTGCGGGACAGGGATTTCGAGGTCACGAGCAGTACTTC; CDR3: CASSAGQGFRGHEQYF; J: TRBJ2-7; D: TRBD1; V: TRBV28; size: .
DNA: TGCAGCGTTACCGGGACTACTCTATCTGGGTCCCAGTACTTC; CDR3: CSVTGTTLSGSQYF; J: TRBJ2-5; D: TRBD2; V: TRBV29-1; size: .
DNA: TGCAGCGTTGAAGAAAGGGGGTACACAGATACGCAGTATTTT; CDR3: CSVEERGYTDTQYF; J: TRBJ2-3; D: .; V: TRBV29-1; size: .
DNA: TGTGCCAGTAGTATCGCTCCTAGCGGGGGGGCTTCCGCCGACGAGCAGTACTTC; CDR3: CASSIAPSGGASADEQYF; J: TRBJ2-7; D: TRBD2; V: TRBV19; size: .
DNA: TGTGCCAGCAGCCCCTGGACTAGCGGGCAAGAGACCCAGTACTTC; CDR3: CASSPWTSGQETQYF; J: TRBJ2-5; D: TRBD2; V: TRBV5-4; size: few
DNA: TGTGCCAGCAGCCCCCTGAGCTCTGGAAACACCATATATTTT; CDR3: CASSPLSSGNTIYF; J: TRBJ1-3; D: .; V: TRBV7-3; size: .
DNA: TGTGCCAGCACGAATGTCAGGGGGGAGACGCAGTATTTT; CDR3: CASTNVRGETQYF; J: TRBJ2-3; D: .; V: TRBV27; size: once